Included here is one TCR beta chain sequence, with context. Those enrolled in Seattle joined during active infection and were followed longitudinally afterward. This entry belongs to a study of blood T cell repertoires in COVID-19. Study details: The United States, Italy and Spain supplied acute and convalescent COVID-19 samples. Sources were T cells, B-cell-depleted T cells, or PBMCs; the material itself was cDNA or gDNA.

The V gene lost 7 bases and the J gene lost 5 bases, with 15 bases spanning the gap. The CDR3 has 13 residues. In the original analysis: Amplification of reference gene primers was used by the study to estimate nucleated cell counts. TCRdb's table, derived via immunoSEQ multiplex PCR, lists solely in-frame clones and lacks some. V and J calls and clone size are given by that table; D and trimming were obtained from the DNA. The table shows approximately 500,000 clones, with 70% to 90% occurring only once. The rearrangement joins TRBV12-3 or TRBV12-4 to TRBJ2-7; D gene ambiguous. This receptor was obtained from a woman aged 50 to 60 with COVID-19, enrolled during active disease. Sequencing was performed on peripheral blood. CDR3 DNA sequence: TGTGCCAGCACCCAGGCGACCCCGGACGAGCAGTACTTC. Protein sequence: CASTQATPDEQYF.